Below, 10 T cell receptor beta chains from the same sample are listed, as sequenced in a study of blood T cell repertoires in COVID-19. TCRdb keeps only in-frame clones here, not all; method: immunoSEQ multiplex PCR. Counted here are a few hundred thousand clones, approximately 84% occurring once; the ten biggest clones make up 1.5% to 2%. The sample comprised PBMCs or T cells enriched from blood (not recorded which). The receptor source for this set is a man in his forties who had recovered from COVID-19.

The V and J genes are TRBV6-5 and TRBJ2-3; 7 bases match TRBD2. The trim removed 5 bases at V and 6 bases at J, leaving 8 bases unmatched. This CDR3 comprises 14 residues. Germline loops: CDR1 MNHEY, CDR2 SVGAGI. CDR3 protein: CASSIEFGGDTQYF. The CDR3 DNA reads as TGTGCCAGCAGTATCGAGTTCGGGGGGGATACGCAGTATTTT.

The chain recombines TRBV19 with TRBJ2-2; perhaps TRBD2 as D (5 bases). CDR1 is LNHDA, CDR2 SQIVND, per germline (reference sequence). V was cut by 2 bases and J by 4 bases, with 8 bases left in between. The CDR3 sequence is 14 residues long. DNA of the CDR3: TGTGCCAGTAGTATAACTAGTTCCACCGGGGAGCTGTTTTTT. As protein: CASSITSSTGELFF.

The rearrangement uses TRBV5-1 and TRBJ2-1, with 7 bases lining up with TRBD2. The CDR3 has 13 amino acids. Germline CDR1 and CDR2: SGHRS and YFSETQ. J lost 9 bases, V lost 0 bases, and 3 bases had no gene match. The CDR3 region is CASSLVGEGEQFF. CDR3 in DNA: TGCGCCAGCAGCTTGGTTGGGGAGGGTGAGCAGTTCTTC.

The chain joins TRBV3-1 (or the pseudogene TRBV3-2) to TRBJ2-1, with 12 bases aligning to TRBD2. This CDR3 has 16 amino acids. The trim removed 4 bases at V and 10 bases at J, leaving 11 bases unmatched. CDR1 is LGHDT and CDR2 is YNNKEL in the germline V gene (reference sequence). The CDR3 DNA follows: TGTGCCAGCAGCCCCTCGGGGAGGACTAGCGGGATCGAGCAGTTCTTC. Encoded protein: CASSPSGRTSGIEQFF.

The rearrangement links TRBV3-1 (or the pseudogene TRBV3-2) to TRBJ1-4; D gene unclear. This CDR3 region has 14 residues. Germline V lookup: CDR1 LGHDT, CDR2 YNNKEL (reference sequence). Trimming pared 2 bases from V and 5 bases from J, leaving 9 bases between. CDR3 sequence reads: CASSQLGLNEKLFF. Written as DNA, the CDR3 is TGTGCCAGCAGCCAACTCGGACTAAATGAAAAACTGTTTTTT.

The chain is built from TRBV19 and TRBJ2-1; 7 bases are a match to TRBD2. Germline CDR1 is LNHDA and CDR2 is SQIVND (reference sequence). V dropped 5 bases and J dropped 6; count of bases not matched to a gene: 10. The CDR3 spans 15 residues. The CDR3 region is CASSLETSLTNEQFF. In DNA form, the CDR3 reads TGTGCCAGTAGTCTTGAGACTAGCCTCACCAATGAGCAGTTCTTC.

The J gene is TRBJ1-2, the V gene TRBV12-3 or TRBV12-4; weak D call: TRBD1 (6 bases). The V end was cut by 10 bases, the J end by 8 bases, with 17 bases between. This CDR3 has 12 residues. CDR3 DNA: TGTGCCACCTCAGGGGCGACGAGCGGCTACACCTTC. Its translation: CATSGATSGYTF.

This clone has a single count. The chain employs TRBV28 and TRBJ1-2; 8 bases are a match to TRBD1. V shed 6 bases, J shed 0 bases, and the junction held 3 bases outside the gene matches. The CDR3 totals 14 residues. Germline CDR1 MDHEN, CDR2 SYDVKM. CDR3: CASSGQGTNYGYTF. The CDR3 coding sequence is TGTGCCAGCAGCGGACAGGGCACTAACTATGGCTACACCTTC.

The J gene is TRBJ2-1, the V gene TRBV3-1 (or the pseudogene TRBV3-2); 9 bases line up with TRBD1. Germline V gene lookup returns CDR1 LGHDT and CDR2 YNNKEL (reference sequence). J lost 8 bases, V lost 4 bases, and 9 bases had no gene match. The CDR3 covers 15 residues. As DNA, the CDR3 is TGTGCCAGCAGCCCTACCGGGACAGGGCTAGATGAGCAGTTCTTC. This gives the protein CASSPTGTGLDEQFF.

This clone was observed a few times. The rearrangement uses TRBV4-3 and TRBJ1-2, with 7 nucleotides matching TRBD1. This CDR3 has 16 amino acids. Trimming at V came to 0 bases and at J to 6 bases, leaving 10 bases not matched to a gene. Germline V gene sequence: CDR1 LGHNA, CDR2 YSLEER. The CDR3: CASSQDRGMRANGYTF. In nucleotides, the CDR3 is TGCGCCAGCAGCCAAGACAGGGGGATGCGTGCGAATGGCTACACCTTC.